The T cell receptor beta chain described here comes from a study of post-analysis software for immune sequencing data. The TCR beta cDNA libraries carried unique molecular identifiers. TCRdb redid the calling of the PCR reads with MiXCR, one entry per CDR3 protein. The profile shows roughly 730,000 distinct CDR3 sequences, about 27% of them singletons. The clonotype comes from a girl aged 10 to 17 with multiple sclerosis. Sequenced input: blood.

The chain's CDR3 is CASSPILRTEAFF. The CDR3, as DNA: TGTGCCAGCAGCCCCATACTTCGGACTGAAGCTTTCTTT. The genes are TRBV5-5 and TRBJ1-1; D unclear. The CDR3 runs 13 residues. V was cut by 4 bases and J by 5 bases, with 12 bases left in between. Germline lookup yields CDR1 SGHKS and CDR2 YYEKEE (reference sequence).